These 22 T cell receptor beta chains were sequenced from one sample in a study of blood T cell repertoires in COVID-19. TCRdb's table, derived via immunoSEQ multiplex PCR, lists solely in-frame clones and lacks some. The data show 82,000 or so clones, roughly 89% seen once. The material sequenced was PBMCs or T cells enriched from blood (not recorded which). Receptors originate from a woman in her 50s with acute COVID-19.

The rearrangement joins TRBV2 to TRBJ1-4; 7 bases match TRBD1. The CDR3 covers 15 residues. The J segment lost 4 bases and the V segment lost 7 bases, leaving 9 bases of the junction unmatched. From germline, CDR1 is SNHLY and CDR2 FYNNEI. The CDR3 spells CASTLNRGYNEKLFF. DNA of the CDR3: TGTGCCAGCACCTTAAACAGGGGATATAATGAAAAACTGTTTTTT.

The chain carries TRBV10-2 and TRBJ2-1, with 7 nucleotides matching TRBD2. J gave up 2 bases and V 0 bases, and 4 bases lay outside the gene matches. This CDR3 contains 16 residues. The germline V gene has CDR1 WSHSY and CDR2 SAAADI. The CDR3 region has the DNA TGCGCCAGCAGTGAGTCTCTACTAGCGCCCTACAATGAGCAGTTCTTC. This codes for CASSESLLAPYNEQFF.

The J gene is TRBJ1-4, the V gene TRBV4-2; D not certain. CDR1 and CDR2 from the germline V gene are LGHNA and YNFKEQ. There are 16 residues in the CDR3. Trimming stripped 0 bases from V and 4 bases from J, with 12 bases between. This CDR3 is CASSQDPGLGNEKLFF. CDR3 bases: TGTGCCAGCAGCCAAGACCCAGGTCTCGGTAATGAAAAACTGTTTTTT.

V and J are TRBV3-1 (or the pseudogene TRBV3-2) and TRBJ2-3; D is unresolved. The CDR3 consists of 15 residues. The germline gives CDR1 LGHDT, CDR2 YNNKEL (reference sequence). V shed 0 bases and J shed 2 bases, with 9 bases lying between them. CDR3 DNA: TGTGCCAGCAGCCAAGATCCTGGCCACACAGATACGCAGTATTTT. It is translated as CASSQDPGHTDTQYF.

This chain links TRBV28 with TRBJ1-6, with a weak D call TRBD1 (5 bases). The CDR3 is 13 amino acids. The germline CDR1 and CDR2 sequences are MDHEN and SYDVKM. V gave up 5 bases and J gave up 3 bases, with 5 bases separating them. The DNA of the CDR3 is TGTGCCAGCAGTACAGGCTATAATTCACCCCTCCACTTT. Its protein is CASSTGYNSPLHF.

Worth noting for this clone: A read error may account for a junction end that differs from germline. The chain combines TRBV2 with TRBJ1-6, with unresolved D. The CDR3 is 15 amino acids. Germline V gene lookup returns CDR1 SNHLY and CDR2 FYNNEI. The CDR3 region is CASSEEEYRDSPLHF. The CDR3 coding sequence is TGTGCCAGCAGCGAAGAGGAATACCGGGATTCACCCCTCCACTTT.

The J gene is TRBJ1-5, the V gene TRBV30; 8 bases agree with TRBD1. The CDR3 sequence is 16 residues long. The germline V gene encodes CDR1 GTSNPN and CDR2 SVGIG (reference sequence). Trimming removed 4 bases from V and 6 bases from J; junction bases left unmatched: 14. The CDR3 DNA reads TGTGCCTGGACCGCCCGAAACAGGGGGGGATCTCAGCCCCAGCATTTT. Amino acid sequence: CAWTARNRGGSQPQHF.

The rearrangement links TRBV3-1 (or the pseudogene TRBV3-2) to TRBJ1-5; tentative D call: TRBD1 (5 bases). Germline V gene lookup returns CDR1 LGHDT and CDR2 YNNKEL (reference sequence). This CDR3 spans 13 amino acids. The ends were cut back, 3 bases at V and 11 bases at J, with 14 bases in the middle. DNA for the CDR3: TGTGCCAGCAGCCAGGCAGGGAGGATGGCCCAGCATTTT. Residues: CASSQAGRMAQHF.

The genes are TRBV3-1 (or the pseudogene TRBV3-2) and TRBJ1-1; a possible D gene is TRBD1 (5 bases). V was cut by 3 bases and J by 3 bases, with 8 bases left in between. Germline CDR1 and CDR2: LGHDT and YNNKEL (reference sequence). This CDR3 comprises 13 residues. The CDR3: CASSQNRHTEAFF. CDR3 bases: TGTGCCAGCAGCCAGAACAGGCACACTGAAGCTTTCTTT.

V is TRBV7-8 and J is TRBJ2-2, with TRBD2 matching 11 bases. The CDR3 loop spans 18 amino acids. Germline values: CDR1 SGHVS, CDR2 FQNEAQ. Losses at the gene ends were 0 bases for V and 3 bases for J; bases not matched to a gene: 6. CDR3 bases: TGTGCCAGCAGCTTAGCGACTAGCGGGATATCCGACACCGGGGAGCTGTTTTTT. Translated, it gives CASSLATSGISDTGELFF.

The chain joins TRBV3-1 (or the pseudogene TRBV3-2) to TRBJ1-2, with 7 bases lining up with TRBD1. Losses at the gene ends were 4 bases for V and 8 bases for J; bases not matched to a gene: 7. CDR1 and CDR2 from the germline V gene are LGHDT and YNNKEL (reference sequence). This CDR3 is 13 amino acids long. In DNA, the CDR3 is TGTGCCAGCAGCCTACAGGGACAGAGAGGCTACACCTTC. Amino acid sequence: CASSLQGQRGYTF.

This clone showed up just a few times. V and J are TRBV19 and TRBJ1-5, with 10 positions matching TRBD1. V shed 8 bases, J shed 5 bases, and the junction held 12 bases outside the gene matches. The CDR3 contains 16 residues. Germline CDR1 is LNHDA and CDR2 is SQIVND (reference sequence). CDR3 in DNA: TGTGCCAGTCTCAAGGCGGGACAGGGGCGATATCAGCCCCAGCATTTT. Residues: CASLKAGQGRYQPQHF. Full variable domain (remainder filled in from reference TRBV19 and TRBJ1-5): DGGITQSPKYLFRKEGQNVTLSCEQNLNHDAMYWYRQDPGQGLRLIYYSQIVNDFQKGDIAEGYSVSREKKESFPLTVTSAQKNPTAFYLCASLKAGQGRYQPQHFGDGTRLSIL.

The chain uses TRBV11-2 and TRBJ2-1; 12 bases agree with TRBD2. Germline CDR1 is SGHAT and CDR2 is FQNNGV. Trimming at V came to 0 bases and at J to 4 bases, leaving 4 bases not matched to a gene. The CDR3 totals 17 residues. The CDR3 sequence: CASSLDWTSGTYNEQFF. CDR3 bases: TGTGCCAGCAGCTTAGACTGGACTAGCGGGACTTACAATGAGCAGTTCTTC.

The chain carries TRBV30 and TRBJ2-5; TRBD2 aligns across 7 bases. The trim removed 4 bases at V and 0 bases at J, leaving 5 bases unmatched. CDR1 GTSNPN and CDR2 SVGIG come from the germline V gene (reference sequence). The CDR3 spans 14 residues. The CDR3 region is CAWTNGGYQETQYF. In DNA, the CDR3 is TGTGCCTGGACCAACGGGGGGTACCAAGAGACCCAGTACTTC.

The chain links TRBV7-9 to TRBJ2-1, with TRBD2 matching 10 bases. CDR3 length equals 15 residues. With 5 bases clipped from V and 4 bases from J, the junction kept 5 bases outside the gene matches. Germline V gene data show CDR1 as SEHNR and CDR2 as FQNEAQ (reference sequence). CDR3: CASSALAGLYNEQFF. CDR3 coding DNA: TGTGCCAGCAGCGCACTAGCGGGACTTTACAATGAGCAGTTCTTC.

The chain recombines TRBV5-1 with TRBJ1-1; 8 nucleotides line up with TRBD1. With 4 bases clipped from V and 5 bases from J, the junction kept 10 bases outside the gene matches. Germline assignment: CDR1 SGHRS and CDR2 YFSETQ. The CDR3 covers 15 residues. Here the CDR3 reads CASSIRQGQGTEAFF. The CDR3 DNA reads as TGCGCCAGCAGCATAAGACAGGGGCAGGGGACTGAAGCTTTCTTT.

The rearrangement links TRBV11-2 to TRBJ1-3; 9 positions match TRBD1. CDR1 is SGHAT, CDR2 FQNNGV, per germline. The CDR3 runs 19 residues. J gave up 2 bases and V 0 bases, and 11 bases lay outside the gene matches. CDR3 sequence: CASSLEPLRQGVAGNTIYF. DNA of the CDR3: TGTGCCAGCAGCTTAGAACCCCTGAGACAGGGGGTGGCTGGAAACACCATATATTTT.

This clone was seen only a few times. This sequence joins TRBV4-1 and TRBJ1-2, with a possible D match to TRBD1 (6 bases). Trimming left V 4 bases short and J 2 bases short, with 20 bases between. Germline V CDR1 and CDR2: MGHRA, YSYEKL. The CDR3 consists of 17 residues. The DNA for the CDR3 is TGCGCCAGCAGCCGAACCTTGCCGCCAACAGGGAACTATGGCTACACCTTC. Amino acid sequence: CASSRTLPPTGNYGYTF.

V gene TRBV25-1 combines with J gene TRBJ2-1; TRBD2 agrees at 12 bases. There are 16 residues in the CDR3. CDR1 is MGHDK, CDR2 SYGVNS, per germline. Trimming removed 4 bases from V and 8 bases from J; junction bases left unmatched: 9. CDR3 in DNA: TGTGCCAGCAGTGTGTTGGAGACTAGCGGGAGCGATGAGCAGTTCTTC. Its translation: CASSVLETSGSDEQFF.

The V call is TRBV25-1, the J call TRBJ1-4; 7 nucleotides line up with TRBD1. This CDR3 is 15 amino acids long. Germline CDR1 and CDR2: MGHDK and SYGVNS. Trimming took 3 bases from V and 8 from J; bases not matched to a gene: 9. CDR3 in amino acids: CASSEHRGNGEKLFF. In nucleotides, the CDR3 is TGTGCCAGCAGTGAGCACAGGGGAAATGGAGAAAAACTGTTTTTT.

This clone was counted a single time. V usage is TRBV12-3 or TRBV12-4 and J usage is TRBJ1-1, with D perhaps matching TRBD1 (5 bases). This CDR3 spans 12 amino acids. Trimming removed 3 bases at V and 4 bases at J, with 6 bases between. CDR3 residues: CASSFGGTEAFF. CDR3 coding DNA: TGTGCCAGCAGTTTCGGGGGCACTGAAGCTTTCTTT.

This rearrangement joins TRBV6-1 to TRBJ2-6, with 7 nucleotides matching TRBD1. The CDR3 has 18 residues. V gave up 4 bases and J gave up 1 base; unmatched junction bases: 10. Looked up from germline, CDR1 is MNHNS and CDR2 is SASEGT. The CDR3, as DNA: TGTGCCAGCAGTGGAACCGGGACAGTCATTTCTGGGGCCAACGTCCTGACTTTC. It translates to CASSGTGTVISGANVLTF.